This T cell receptor beta chain was retrieved from a study of PD-L1 blockade in urothelial cancer. Across the whole study: Patients initiated atezolizumab in the mid-2010s at 1,200 mg intravenously every 3 weeks. Patients with male sex and bladder-origin urothelial cancer accounted for most of the roughly 30 enrolled.

Trimming shortened V by 5 bases and J by 10 bases, and 17 bases separated the two germline ends. Per the germline V gene, CDR1 is MDHEN and CDR2 is SYDVKM. This CDR3 has 14 amino acids. Study observations and caveats: More expansion of tumor-associated blood clones, seen at 3 weeks, marked durable-benefit patients.

About this clone itself: What it recognizes is unknown.

Described time point: pretreatment peripheral blood. Produced via immunoSEQ multiplex PCR; TCRdb's table is partial and in-frame only. The sample shows about 17,000 clones, 70% to 90% of them seen only once. The clonotype was recovered from a man between 65 and 79 years old with urothelial cancer. This rearrangement joins TRBV28 to TRBJ1-4, with D possibly TRBD1 on 6 matching bases. The input for sequencing was PBMCs, taken around atezolizumab (anti-PD-L1) treatment. As DNA, the CDR3 is TGTGCCAGCAGTCTAACTCAGGGGAGCGGAAAACTGTTTTTT. Its translation: CASSLTQGSGKLFF.